This T cell receptor beta chain was retrieved from a study of blood T cell repertoires in COVID-19. Study-wide background: The United States, Italy and Spain supplied acute and convalescent COVID-19 samples.

TCRdb keeps only in-frame clones here, not all; method: immunoSEQ multiplex PCR. Seen here are about 210,000 clones, roughly four fifths observed once, and the top ten hold around 12%. The CDR3 extends over 15 amino acids. The J segment lost 4 bases and the V segment lost 8 bases, leaving 7 bases of the junction unmatched. CDR1 is SGHAT, CDR2 FQNNGV, per germline. This receptor was obtained from a woman aged 40 to 49 with acute or convalescent COVID-19. The source material was peripheral blood. The chain uses TRBV11-2 and TRBJ1-5, with 11 bases that match TRBD1. The chain's CDR3 is CASSGGTGGNQPQHF. In DNA, the CDR3 is TGTGCCAGCTCCGGAGGGACAGGGGGTAATCAGCCCCAGCATTTT. Full variable domain (missing parts from reference TRBV11-2 and TRBJ1-5): EAGVAQSPRYKIIEKRQSVAFWCNPISGHATLYWYQQILGQGPKLLIQFQNNGVVDDSQLPKDRFSAERLKGVDSTLKIQPAKLEDSAVYLCASSGGTGGNQPQHFGDGTRLSIL.